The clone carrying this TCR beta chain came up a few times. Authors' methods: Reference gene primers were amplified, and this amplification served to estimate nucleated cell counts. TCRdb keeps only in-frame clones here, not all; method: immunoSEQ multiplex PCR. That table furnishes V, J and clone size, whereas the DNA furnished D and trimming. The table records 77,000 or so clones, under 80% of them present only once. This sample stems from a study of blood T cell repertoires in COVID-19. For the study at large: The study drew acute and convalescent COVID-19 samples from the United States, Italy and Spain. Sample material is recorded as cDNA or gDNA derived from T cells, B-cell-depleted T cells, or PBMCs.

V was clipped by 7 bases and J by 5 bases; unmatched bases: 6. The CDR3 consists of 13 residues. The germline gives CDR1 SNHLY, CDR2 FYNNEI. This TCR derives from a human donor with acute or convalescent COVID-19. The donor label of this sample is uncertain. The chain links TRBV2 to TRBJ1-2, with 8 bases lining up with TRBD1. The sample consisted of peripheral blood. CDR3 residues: CASNSDRVYGYTF. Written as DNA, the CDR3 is TGTGCCAGCAACTCGGACAGGGTTTATGGCTACACCTTC.